Detailed here is one T cell receptor (beta chain). As yet, its antigen is unknown. These data originate in a study of cytomegalovirus exposure and HLA in healthy donors. Study conclusions and caveats: Other equally common chains were less clonally expanded than HLA-associated TCR beta chains, a later analysis showed. Available immune exposure information covered CMV serostatus only. Researchers reported that a few CMV-associated chains were confirmed in vitro as CMV antigen-specific. Reportedly, HLA-A and HLA-B alleles of most subjects were accurately predicted from TCR beta.

With V trimmed by 0 bases and J by 12 bases, 19 bases remained unmatched. Germline CDR1 is SGDLS and CDR2 is YYNGEE. The CDR3 consists of 18 residues. 60 Vbeta and 13 Jbeta primers were used in PCR. Only in-frame clones appear in the TCRdb table, and some are missing; sequencing was by immunoSEQ multiplex PCR. The repertoire holds over 150,000 clones, with about 88% as singletons. The clonotype comes from a girl in the first two years of life in good health and CMV-seronegative. The chain has TRBV9 and TRBJ2-1; 9 nucleotides match TRBD2. The sequenced sample was PBMCs. CDR3: CASSVERGASGEAAGQFF. The CDR3, as DNA: TGTGCCAGCAGCGTAGAGAGGGGGGCTAGCGGGGAGGCCGCGGGGCAGTTCTTC.